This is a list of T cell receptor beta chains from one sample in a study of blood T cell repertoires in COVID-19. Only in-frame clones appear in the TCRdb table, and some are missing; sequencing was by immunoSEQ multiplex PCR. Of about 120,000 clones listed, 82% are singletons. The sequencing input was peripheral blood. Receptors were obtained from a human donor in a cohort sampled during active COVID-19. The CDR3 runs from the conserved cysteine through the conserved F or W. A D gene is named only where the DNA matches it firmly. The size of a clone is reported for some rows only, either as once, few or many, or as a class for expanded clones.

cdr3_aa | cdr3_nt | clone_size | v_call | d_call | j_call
CASSSGQGANEKLFF | TGTGCCAGCAGTTCGGGACAGGGCGCTAATGAAAAACTGTTTTTT | NA | TRBV6-5 | TRBD1 | TRBJ1-4
CASSLGTYTGELFF | TGTGCCAGCAGTTTAGGCACATACACCGGGGAGCTGTTTTTT | once | TRBV28 | NA | TRBJ2-2
CASRMTSGQETQYF | TGCGCCAGCAGGATGACTAGCGGACAAGAGACCCAGTACTTC | NA | TRBV5-1 | TRBD2 | TRBJ2-5
CASSLSGGQTGELFF | TGTGCCAGCAGCCTGAGCGGGGGGCAAACCGGGGAGCTGTTTTTT | NA | TRBV3-1/TRBV3-2 | TRBD2 | TRBJ2-2
CASSPRTSGGGKNIQYF | TGTGCCAGCAGCCCTCGGACTAGCGGGGGGGGCAAAAACATTCAGTACTTC | NA | TRBV7-2 | TRBD2 | TRBJ2-4
CASIWRGLTYEQYF | TGTGCCAGCATTTGGCGGGGGCTGACCTACGAGCAGTACTTC | NA | TRBV2 | NA | TRBJ2-7
CASSLDTSRYEQYF | TGTGCCAGCAGCTTAGATACTAGCAGGTACGAGCAGTACTTC | NA | TRBV7-9 | NA | TRBJ2-7
CASSRDSGNTIYF | TGCGCCAGCAGCCGGGACTCTGGAAACACCATATATTTT | NA | TRBV5-1 | NA | TRBJ1-3
CASSSFGRRETQYF | TGTGCCAGCAGCAGTTTTGGGAGGCGAGAGACCCAGTACTTC | NA | TRBV21-1 | NA | TRBJ2-5
CASSAGTDAFYGYTF | TGTGCCAGCAGTGCCGGGACAGACGCCTTCTATGGCTACACCTTC | NA | TRBV25-1 | TRBD1 | TRBJ1-2
CASSPRTGTSYEQYF | TGTGCCAGCAGCCCCAGGACAGGGACCTCCTACGAGCAGTACTTC | once | TRBV3-1/TRBV3-2 | TRBD1 | TRBJ2-7
CASSKGQGGQYF | TGTGCCAGCAGCAAGGGACAGGGGGGGCAGTACTTC | NA | TRBV11-2 | TRBD1 | TRBJ2-7
CASRFPGLGETQYF | TGTGCCAGCAGATTCCCGGGACTAGGGGAGACCCAGTACTTC | NA | TRBV2 | TRBD2 | TRBJ2-5
CASNGEQGARTEAFF | TGTGCCAGCAACGGGGAGCAGGGGGCGCGGACTGAAGCTTTCTTT | NA | TRBV6-5 | TRBD1 | TRBJ1-1
CASSEDLRGLNTEAFF | TGTGCCAGCAGTGAAGATTTGCGGGGCTTGAACACTGAAGCTTTCTTT | NA | TRBV6-1 | NA | TRBJ1-1
CASSLGQGPSYEQYF | TGTGCCAGCAGCTTGGGGCAGGGGCCCTCCTACGAGCAGTACTTC | NA | TRBV5-5 | NA | TRBJ2-7
CATSDSPGLAGVNTGELFF | TGTGCCACCAGTGATTCTCCGGGACTAGCGGGGGTGAACACCGGGGAGCTGTTTTTT | NA | TRBV24-1 | TRBD2 | TRBJ2-2
CASSPSLSGTSTDTQYF | TGTGCCAGTAGTCCATCCCTCAGCGGTACTAGCACAGATACGCAGTATTTT | NA | TRBV19 | NA | TRBJ2-3
CASSFSGGTDTQYF | TGTGCCAGCAGTTTTAGCGGGGGCACAGATACGCAGTATTTT | NA | TRBV5-5 | TRBD2 | TRBJ2-3
CASSLSQLYNSPLHF | TGCGCCAGCAGCTTATCACAGCTCTATAATTCACCCCTCCACTTT | NA | TRBV5-1 | NA | TRBJ1-6
CASSIGEGSYEQYF | TGTGCCAGCAGCATCGGGGAAGGGTCCTACGAGCAGTACTTC | NA | TRBV2 | NA | TRBJ2-7
CAISESTSTDTQYF | TGTGCCATCAGTGAGTCGACTAGCACAGATACGCAGTATTTT | NA | TRBV10-3 | NA | TRBJ2-3
CASSAAPGLAGGETQYF | TGTGCCAGCAGTGCCGCCCCGGGACTAGCGGGGGGAGAGACCCAGTACTTC | NA | TRBV2 | TRBD2 | TRBJ2-5
CASSPASIITQYF | TGTGCCAGCAGCCCCGCGTCTATCATCACGCAGTATTTT | NA | TRBV12-3/TRBV12-4 | NA | TRBJ2-3
CASSTRQGEGYGYTF | TGTGCCAGCAGCACGAGACAGGGGGAGGGCTATGGCTACACCTTC | NA | TRBV5-8 | TRBD1 | TRBJ1-2
CASSSQLAVSYNEQFF | TGTGCCAGCAGTTCCCAACTAGCGGTGTCCTACAATGAGCAGTTCTTC | few | TRBV6-6 | TRBD2 | TRBJ2-1
CASSLGGSYYEQYF | TGTGCCAGCAGCTTAGGTGGGAGCTACTACGAGCAGTACTTC | NA | TRBV11-2 | NA | TRBJ2-7
CASRLNRGPETQYF | TGTGCCAGCAGACTCAACAGGGGGCCGGAGACCCAGTACTTC | NA | TRBV28 | TRBD1 | TRBJ2-5
CASSATGFEQYF | TGTGCCAGCAGTGCCACAGGGTTCGAGCAGTACTTC | NA | TRBV27 | NA | TRBJ2-7
CASSIDSNYEQYF | TGTGCCAGCAGTATAGACAGCAACTACGAGCAGTACTTC | few | TRBV7-9 | NA | TRBJ2-7
CASTLQDADTEAFF | TGTGCCAGTACCCTACAGGATGCGGACACTGAAGCTTTCTTT | NA | TRBV19 | NA | TRBJ1-1
CASGHTDRQGATFF | TGTGCTAGTGGCCACACAGACCGACAGGGTGCAACTTTCTTT | NA | TRBV12-5 | TRBD1 | TRBJ1-1
CATSDRGTNTGELFF | TGTGCCACCAGTGATCGAGGGACGAACACCGGGGAGCTGTTTTTT | once | TRBV24-1 | NA | TRBJ2-2
CASSLGRAWDNEQFF | TGCGCCAGCAGCTTGGGCAGGGCCTGGGACAATGAGCAGTTCTTC | NA | TRBV5-1 | NA | TRBJ2-1
CASSPFPGNTIYF | TGTGCCAGCTCCCCATTCCCTGGAAACACCATATATTTT | few | TRBV11-2 | NA | TRBJ1-3
CASAGGSGNQPQHF | TGTGCCAGCGCTGGAGGTAGCGGCAATCAGCCCCAGCATTTT | NA | TRBV2 | NA | TRBJ1-5
CAITRGLDSYEQYF | TGTGCCATCACCAGGGGGCTGGACTCCTACGAGCAGTACTTC | many | TRBV10-3 | TRBD1 | TRBJ2-7
CASSLSRQAGEKLFF | TGTGCCAGCAGTTTATCCCGACAGGCAGGGGAAAAACTGTTTTTT | NA | TRBV27 | NA | TRBJ1-4
CASSLPGDYGYTF | TGTGCCAGCAGCTTACCCGGGGACTATGGCTACACCTTC | NA | TRBV5-4 | NA | TRBJ1-2
CASSPWTGRNTEAFF | TGTGCCAGTAGTCCATGGACAGGGCGGAACACTGAAGCTTTCTTT | NA | TRBV19 | TRBD1 | TRBJ1-1
CASSADGATYIQYF | TGTGCCAGCAGCGCGGATGGGGCAACCTACATTCAGTACTTC | NA | TRBV9 | NA | TRBJ2-4
CASSQRGLNLGNEQFF | TGTGCCAGCAGCCAAAGGGGGCTCAATTTGGGGAATGAGCAGTTCTTC | few | TRBV3-1/TRBV3-2 | TRBD1 | TRBJ2-1
CASSLMGADYNEQFF | TGTGCCAGCAGCTTAATGGGAGCGGATTACAATGAGCAGTTCTTC | NA | TRBV7-2 | NA | TRBJ2-1
CASSPGGEGYGYTF | TGCGCCAGCAGCCCAGGGGGCGAGGGGTATGGCTACACCTTC | NA | TRBV5-1 | TRBD1 | TRBJ1-2
CASSMVMTAAGYTF | TGTGCCAGTAGTATGGTGATGACAGCTGCTGGCTACACCTTC | NA | TRBV19 | NA | TRBJ1-2
CASSQGQGINQPQHF | TGTGCCAGCAGCCAGGGACAGGGGATCAATCAGCCCCAGCATTTT | NA | TRBV7-9 | TRBD1 | TRBJ1-5
CASSQSGESPLHF | TGCGCCAGCAGCCAATCAGGGGAATCACCCCTCCACTTT | NA | TRBV4-3 | NA | TRBJ1-6
CASSSPKGQGVYGYTF | TGTGCCAGCAGCTCCCCAAAAGGACAGGGGGTCTATGGCTACACCTTC | NA | TRBV28 | TRBD1 | TRBJ1-2
CASEGGENEQYF | TGTGCCAGTGAAGGGGGGGAAAACGAGCAGTACTTC | NA | TRBV12-3/TRBV12-4 | NA | TRBJ2-7
CASSLGGHRGRGYTF | TGTGCCAGCAGCTTAGGTGGGCACAGGGGCCGTGGCTACACCTTC | NA | TRBV11-2 | TRBD1 | TRBJ1-2
CASRYSGTGTYEQYF | TGTGCCAGCCGATACTCCGGGACAGGAACCTACGAGCAGTACTTC | NA | TRBV6-2/TRBV6-3 | TRBD1 | TRBJ2-7
CASSLAGTGNYGYTF | TGCGCCAGCAGCTTGGCCGGGACAGGGAACTATGGCTACACCTTC | NA | TRBV5-1 | TRBD1 | TRBJ1-2